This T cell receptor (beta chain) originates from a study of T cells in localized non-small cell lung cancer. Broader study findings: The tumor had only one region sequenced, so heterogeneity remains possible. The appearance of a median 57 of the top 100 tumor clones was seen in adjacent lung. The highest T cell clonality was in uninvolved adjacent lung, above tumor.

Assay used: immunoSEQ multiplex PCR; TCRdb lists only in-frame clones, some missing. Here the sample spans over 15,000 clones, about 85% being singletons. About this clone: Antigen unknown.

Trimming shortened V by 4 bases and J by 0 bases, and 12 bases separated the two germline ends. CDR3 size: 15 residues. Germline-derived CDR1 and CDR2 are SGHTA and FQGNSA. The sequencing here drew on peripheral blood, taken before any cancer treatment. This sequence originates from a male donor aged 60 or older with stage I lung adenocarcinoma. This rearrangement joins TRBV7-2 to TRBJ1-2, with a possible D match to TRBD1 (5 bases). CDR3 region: CASSWGRGSNYGYTF. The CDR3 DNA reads TGTGCCAGCAGCTGGGGGAGGGGATCTAACTATGGCTACACCTTC.